A single sample is the source of the 25 T cell receptor beta chains below, sequenced in a study of blood T cell repertoires in COVID-19 (dated by TCRdb to 2020 to 2022). Library prep was done by the immunoSEQ multiplex PCR assay. TCRdb retrieved this table from immuneACCESS and kept in-frame rearrangements only. Not all clones are present; in checked studies, unresolved V genes account for under half, and no reason is known for the remainder. Here the sample has about 130,000 clones; roughly 90% occur a single time. The biggest ten clones account for roughly 1.2% of the sample. Sequencing was performed on peripheral blood. The receptors were gathered from an elderly woman with acute or convalescent COVID-19.

A remark on this clone: It is unclear where the CDR3 begins or ends on the DNA, so no DNA is shown, and the CDR3 is as TCRdb lists it. This chain connects TRBV6-6 to TRBJ1-5. The CDR3 region is 15 residues in length, termini included. Germline V gives CDR1 MNHNY, CDR2 SVGAGI (reference sequence). This chain's CDR3 is CASSSSGGGNQPQHF.

The V call is TRBV5-1, the J call TRBJ1-3, with TRBD1 as a possible D gene (5 bases). Deletions cut 4 bases from V and 0 bases from J, with 17 bases between. Germline V gene sequence: CDR1 SGHRS, CDR2 YFSETQ. This CDR3 spans 17 amino acids. The CDR3 bases are TGCGCCAGCAGCCTGGGCTTTAGGGGCTCCTCTGGAAACACCATATATTTT. It yields the protein CASSLGFRGSSGNTIYF.

The chain couples TRBV9 to TRBJ1-4, with D perhaps TRBD1 (6 bases). The CDR3 is 17 residues long. The germline CDR1 and CDR2 sequences are SGDLS and YYNGEE. Trimming cost V 3 bases and J 4 bases, with 19 bases left between them. The CDR3 sequence: CASSAGRGAGINEKLFF. The CDR3 DNA reads TGTGCCAGCAGCGCGGGGAGGGGGGCCGGCATTAATGAAAAACTGTTTTTT.

The V gene is TRBV7-2, the J gene TRBJ2-3, with TRBD2 matching over 10 bases. Germline assignment: CDR1 SGHTA and CDR2 FQGNSA. The CDR3 has 15 residues. The trim removed 4 bases at V and 0 bases at J, leaving 1 base unmatched. The CDR3 nucleotides read TGTGCCAGCAGCTGGACTAGCGGAAGCACAGATACGCAGTATTTT. Amino acids: CASSWTSGSTDTQYF.

The rearrangement joins TRBV4-2 to TRBJ1-2, with TRBD1 matching over 9 bases. With V trimmed by 4 bases and J by 8 bases, 14 bases remained unmatched. The CDR3 extends over 16 amino acids. Germline CDR1 reads LGHNA; CDR2 reads YNFKEQ. CDR3 residues: CASSRRTSTQGAGYTF. The CDR3 DNA follows: TGTGCCAGCAGCCGCAGGACCTCAACACAGGGGGCCGGCTACACCTTC.

The V gene is TRBV29-1, the J gene TRBJ1-2; D unclear. Germline values: CDR1 SQVTM, CDR2 ANQGSEA. The germline V and J ends were trimmed by 4 bases and 4 bases, with 16 bases remaining between them. This CDR3 comprises 14 residues. The chain's CDR3 is CSVGGFGGGYGYTF. The DNA for the CDR3 is TGCAGCGTTGGTGGCTTCGGTGGAGGCTATGGCTACACCTTC.

This clone showed up just a few times. The chain couples TRBV10-3 to TRBJ1-2, with 11 bases aligning to TRBD1. V dropped 10 bases and J dropped 3; count of bases not matched to a gene: 4. There are 13 residues in the CDR3. CDR1 is ENHRY and CDR2 is SYGVKD in the germline V gene. The CDR3 region has the DNA TGTGCCAGCGGGACAGGGGGAGACTATGGCTACACCTTC. This gives the protein CASGTGGDYGYTF.

This rearrangement joins TRBV7-9 to TRBJ1-2; perhaps TRBD1 as D (6 bases). Germline V lookup: CDR1 SEHNR, CDR2 FQNEAQ (reference sequence). V was shortened by 5 bases and J by 4 bases, with 17 bases between the two germline ends. This CDR3 is 15 amino acids long. In DNA, the CDR3 is TGTGCCAGCAGCCAACCCTCGGGACATTTCTATGGCTACACCTTC. Its protein is CASSQPSGHFYGYTF.

The chain is built from TRBV5-1 and TRBJ1-5; D perhaps matches TRBD1 (6 bases). The CDR3 runs to 14 residues. Trimming pared 4 bases from V and 9 bases from J, leaving 17 bases between. CDR1 and CDR2 from the germline V gene are SGHRS and YFSETQ. The CDR3 reads CASSTTGMDPPQHF. Here the CDR3 DNA reads TGCGCCAGCAGCACCACAGGGATGGACCCGCCCCAGCATTTT.

As concerns this clone: An end of the junction differs from the germline gene, which may be a read error. The chain combines TRBV18 with TRBJ2-2, with 10 bases aligning to TRBD1. In germline, CDR1 is KGHSH, CDR2 LQKENI. There are 16 residues in the CDR3. The chain's CDR3 is CASSRMGQGNAGELFF. DNA of the CDR3: TGTGCCAGCTCACGAATGGGACAGGGGAACGCCGGGGAGCTGTTTTTT.

This CDR3 reads CASSDRDFYGDARNTQYF. CDR3 nucleotide sequence: TGTGCCAGCAGTGACCGGGACTTTTATGGAGACGCACGGAATACGCAGTATTTT. The chain combines TRBV27 with TRBJ2-3; the D gene is possibly TRBD2 (6 bases). This CDR3 has 18 amino acids. CDR1 and CDR2 (germline): MNHEY, SMNVEV (reference sequence). Trimming removed 5 bases at V and 7 bases at J, with 28 bases between.

The rearrangement uses TRBV3-1 (or the pseudogene TRBV3-2) and TRBJ2-7, with 7 bases identical to TRBD2. This CDR3 has 14 residues. The germline V gene encodes CDR1 LGHDT and CDR2 YNNKEL (reference sequence). V gave up 5 bases and J gave up 4 bases; unmatched junction bases: 8. In DNA, the CDR3 is TGTGCCAGCAGCTCGGCGAGCGGGAAATACGAGCAGTACTTC. Amino acid sequence: CASSSASGKYEQYF.

This chain links TRBV11-3 with TRBJ1-1; 8 bases fit TRBD1. The junction had 2 bases not matched to a gene; V was cut back by 4 bases and J by 4 bases. This CDR3 region has 13 residues. Germline CDR1 reads SGHNT; CDR2 reads YENEEA. CDR3 sequence: CASSSDRGTEAFF. The CDR3 DNA follows: TGTGCCAGCAGCTCAGACAGGGGCACTGAAGCTTTCTTT.

The chain has TRBV12-3 or TRBV12-4 and TRBJ2-7; D perhaps matches TRBD1 (6 bases). V lost 8 bases and J lost 0, with 11 bases in between. CDR3 length: 13 residues. The CDR3 bases are TGTGCCAGCTCGACAGGAAGCTCCTACGAGCAGTACTTC. Its protein product is CASSTGSSYEQYF.

The V and J genes are TRBV5-1 and TRBJ2-2; 7 nucleotides line up with TRBD2. This CDR3 spans 16 amino acids. V lost 0 bases, J lost 2 bases, and 4 bases stayed unmatched. CDR1 and CDR2 from the germline V gene are SGHRS and YFSETQ. The CDR3 protein is CASSLAASGNTGELFF. The DNA of the CDR3 is TGCGCCAGCAGCTTGGCTGCTAGCGGTAACACCGGGGAGCTGTTTTTT.

The CDR3 is CASSQVTEDTQYF. For the CDR3, the DNA is TGTGCCAGCAGTCAAGTGACAGAGGATACGCAGTATTTT. This chain connects TRBV5-6 to TRBJ2-3, with a weak D call TRBD1 (5 bases). V lost 5 bases and J 6 bases, leaving 13 bases between the germline ends. The CDR3 spans 13 residues. Per the germline V gene, CDR1 is SGHDT and CDR2 is YYEEEE. Looking up the rest from reference TRBV5-6 and TRBJ2-3 gives the full variable domain: DAGVTQSPTHLIKTRGQQVTLRCSPKSGHDTVSWYQQALGQGPQFIFQYYEEEERQRGNFPDRFSGHQFPNYSSELNVNALLLGDSALYLCASSQVTEDTQYFGPGTRLTVL.

The J gene is TRBJ1-4, the V gene TRBV5-6; a possible D gene is TRBD1 (5 bases). Germline V gene sequence: CDR1 SGHDT, CDR2 YYEEEE. Trimming stripped 1 base from V and 6 bases from J, with 13 bases between. The CDR3 covers 15 residues. This chain's CDR3 is CASSLNGGSDEKLFF. The CDR3 DNA sequence: TGTGCCAGCAGCTTGAACGGGGGATCCGATGAAAAACTGTTTTTT.

J is TRBJ2-5 and V is TRBV5-1; possibly TRBD2 for D (7 bases). With 7 bases removed from V and 3 bases from J, the gap between germline ends came to 16 bases. From germline, CDR1 is SGHRS and CDR2 YFSETQ. The CDR3 sequence is 14 residues long. The CDR3 is CASQRGGGKETQYF. The CDR3 bases are TGCGCCAGCCAAAGGGGGGGCGGAAAAGAGACCCAGTACTTC.

The genes are TRBV19 and TRBJ1-2, with D possibly TRBD1 on 5 matching bases. Between the trimmed V and J ends, which lost 6 bases and 4 bases, there was a span of 15 bases. The germline V gene encodes CDR1 LNHDA and CDR2 SQIVND (reference sequence). This CDR3 has 14 residues. The CDR3 coding sequence is TGTGCCAGTAGATTAGCAGGGTTGGGCTATGGCTACACCTTC. Protein product: CASRLAGLGYGYTF.

Here the CDR3 DNA reads TGTGCCAGCAGCCACCAGTCCTACGAGCAGTACTTC. This translates into CASSHQSYEQYF. The V gene is TRBV3-1 (or the pseudogene TRBV3-2), the J gene TRBJ2-7; D unresolved. CDR1 and CDR2 from the germline V gene are LGHDT and YNNKEL (reference sequence). Trimming removed 3 bases from V and 1 base from J, with 4 bases in between. This CDR3 spans 12 amino acids.

The rearrangement links TRBV27 to TRBJ1-4; 11 bases agree with TRBD1. V lost 5 bases to trimming and J lost 5 bases; unmatched junction nucleotides: 1. The CDR3 totals 14 residues. From germline, CDR1 is MNHEY and CDR2 SMNVEV (reference sequence). The CDR3 DNA follows: TGTGCCAGCAGTAGGACAGGGGGCAATGAAAAACTGTTTTTT. It codes for CASSRTGGNEKLFF.

The chain couples TRBV28 to TRBJ2-7; TRBD2 matches 7 bases. Losses at the gene ends were 10 bases for V and 0 bases for J; bases not matched to a gene: 15. Germline-derived CDR1 and CDR2 are MDHEN and SYDVKM. The CDR3 is made up of 16 amino acids. The CDR3 protein is CATLSTPSGTSYEQYF. CDR3 nucleotide sequence: TGTGCCACCCTAAGCACCCCTAGCGGCACCTCCTACGAGCAGTACTTC.

The chain carries TRBV7-2 and TRBJ1-2; 9 nucleotides match TRBD1. Trimming removed 0 bases from V and 6 bases from J; junction bases left unmatched: 2. Per the germline V gene, CDR1 is SGHTA and CDR2 is FQGNSA. The CDR3 covers 14 residues. In nucleotides, the CDR3 is TGTGCCAGCAGCTTAGCTGGGGACAGGGATGGCTACACCTTC. It yields the protein CASSLAGDRDGYTF.

The genes are TRBV9 and TRBJ2-1; 10 nucleotides align to TRBD2. Germline CDR1 reads SGDLS; CDR2 reads YYNGEE. Trimming removed 0 bases from V and 9 bases from J; junction bases left unmatched: 6. This CDR3 has 15 amino acids. The CDR3 nucleotides are TGTGCCAGCAGCGTAGAGCTAGCGGGAGCCACTGAGCAGTTCTTC. Translation gives CASSVELAGATEQFF.

V gene TRBV4-1 combines with J gene TRBJ1-5; possibly TRBD1 for D (6 bases). The CDR3 length is 15 residues. Germline CDR1 MGHRA, CDR2 YSYEKL. With 2 bases removed from V and 0 bases from J, the gap between germline ends came to 8 bases. The CDR3 DNA is TGCGCCAGCAGCCAAACAGGGACTAGCAATCAGCCCCAGCATTTT. Encoded protein: CASSQTGTSNQPQHF.